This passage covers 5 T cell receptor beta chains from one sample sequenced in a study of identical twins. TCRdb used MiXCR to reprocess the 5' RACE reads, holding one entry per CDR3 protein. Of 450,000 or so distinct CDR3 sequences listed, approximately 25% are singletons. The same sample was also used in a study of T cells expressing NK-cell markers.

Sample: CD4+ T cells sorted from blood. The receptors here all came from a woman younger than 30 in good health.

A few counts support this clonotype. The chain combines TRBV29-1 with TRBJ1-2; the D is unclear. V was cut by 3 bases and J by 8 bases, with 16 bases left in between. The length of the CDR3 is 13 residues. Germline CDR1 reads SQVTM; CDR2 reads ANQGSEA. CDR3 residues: CSVETAWFGGYTF. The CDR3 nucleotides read TGCAGCGTTGAGACCGCATGGTTTGGAGGCTACACCTTC.

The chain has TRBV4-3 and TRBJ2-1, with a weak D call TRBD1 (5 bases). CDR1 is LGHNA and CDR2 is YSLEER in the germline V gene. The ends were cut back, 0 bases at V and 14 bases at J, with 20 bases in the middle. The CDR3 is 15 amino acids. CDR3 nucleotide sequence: TGCGCCAGCAGCCAAGATATGTCTAGGGGCAGGTCGGAGTTCTTC. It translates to CASSQDMSRGRSEFF.

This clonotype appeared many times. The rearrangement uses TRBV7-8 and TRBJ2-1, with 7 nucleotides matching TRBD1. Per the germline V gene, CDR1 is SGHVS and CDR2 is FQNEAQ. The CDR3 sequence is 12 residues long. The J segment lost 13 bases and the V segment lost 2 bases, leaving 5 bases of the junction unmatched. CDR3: CASSLPDRAQFF. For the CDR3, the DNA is TGTGCCAGCAGCTTACCCGACAGGGCACAGTTCTTC.

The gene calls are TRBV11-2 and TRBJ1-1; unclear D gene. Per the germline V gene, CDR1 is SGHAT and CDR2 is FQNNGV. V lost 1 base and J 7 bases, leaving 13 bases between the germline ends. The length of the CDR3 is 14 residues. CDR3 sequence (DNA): TGTGCCAGCAGCTTAGTGTACGGCAAGGTTGAAGCTTTCTTT. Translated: CASSLVYGKVEAFF.

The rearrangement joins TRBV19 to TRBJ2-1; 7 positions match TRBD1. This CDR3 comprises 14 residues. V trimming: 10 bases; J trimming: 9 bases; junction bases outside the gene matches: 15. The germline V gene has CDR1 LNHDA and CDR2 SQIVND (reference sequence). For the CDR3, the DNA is TGTGCCACCACGTCTAGACAGGGAGAGAGTGAGCAGTTCTTC. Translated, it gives CATTSRQGESEQFF.